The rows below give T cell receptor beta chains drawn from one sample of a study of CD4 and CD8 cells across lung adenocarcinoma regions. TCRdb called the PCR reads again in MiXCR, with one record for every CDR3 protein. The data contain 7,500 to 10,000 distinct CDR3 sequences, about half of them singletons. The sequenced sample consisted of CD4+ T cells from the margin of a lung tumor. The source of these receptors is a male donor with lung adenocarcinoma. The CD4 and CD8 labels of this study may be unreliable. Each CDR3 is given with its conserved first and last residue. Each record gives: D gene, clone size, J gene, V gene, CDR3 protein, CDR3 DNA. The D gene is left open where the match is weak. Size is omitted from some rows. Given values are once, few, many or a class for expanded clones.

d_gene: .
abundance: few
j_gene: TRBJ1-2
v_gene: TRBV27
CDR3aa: CASRLREVGDGYTF
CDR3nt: TGTGCCAGCAGACTGAGGGAAGTCGGGGATGGCTACACCTTC

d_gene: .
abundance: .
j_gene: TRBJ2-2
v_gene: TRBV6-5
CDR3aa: CASSYQGHGAGELFF
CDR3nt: TGTGCCAGCAGTTACCAGGGGCATGGGGCCGGGGAGCTGTTTTTT

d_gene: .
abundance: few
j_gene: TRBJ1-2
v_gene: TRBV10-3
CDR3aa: CANYGYTF
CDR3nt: TGTGCTAACTATGGCTACACCTTC

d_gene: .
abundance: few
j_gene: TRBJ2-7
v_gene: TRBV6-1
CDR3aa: CASRPGRNSYEQYF
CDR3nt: TGTGCCAGCAGGCCGGGACGGAACTCCTACGAGCAGTACTTC

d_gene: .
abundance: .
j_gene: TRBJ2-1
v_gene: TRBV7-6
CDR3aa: CASSLELGSEQFF
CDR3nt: TGTGCCAGCAGCCTAGAGCTAGGGAGTGAGCAGTTCTTC

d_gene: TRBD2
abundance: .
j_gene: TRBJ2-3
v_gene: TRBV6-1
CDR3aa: CASRASGLAGGRATDTQYF
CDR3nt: TGTGCCAGCAGAGCCTCGGGACTAGCGGGGGGGAGAGCCACAGACACGCAGTATTTC

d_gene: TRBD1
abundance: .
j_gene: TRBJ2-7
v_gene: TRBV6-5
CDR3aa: CASSSTGVYAEQYF
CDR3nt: TGTGCCAGCAGTTCTACAGGGGTGTATGCCGAGCAGTACTTC

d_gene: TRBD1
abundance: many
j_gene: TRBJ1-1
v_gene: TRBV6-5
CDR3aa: CASSWGQENTEAFF
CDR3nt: TGTGCCAGCAGTTGGGGACAGGAGAACACTGAAGCTTTCTTT

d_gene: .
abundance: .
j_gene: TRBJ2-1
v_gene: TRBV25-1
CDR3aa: CASSSGTSLNNEQFF
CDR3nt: TGTGCCAGCAGTTCCGGGACTTCCCTAAACAATGAGCAGTTCTTC

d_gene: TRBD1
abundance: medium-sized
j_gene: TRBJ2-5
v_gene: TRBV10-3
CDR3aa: CAIRQQGARETQYF
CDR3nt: TGTGCCATCAGGCAACAGGGGGCTCGGGAGACCCAGTACTTC

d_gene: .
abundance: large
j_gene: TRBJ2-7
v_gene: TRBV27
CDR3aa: CASSLGRGFYEQYF
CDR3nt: TGTGCCAGCAGTTTAGGCAGGGGTTTCTACGAGCAGTACTTC

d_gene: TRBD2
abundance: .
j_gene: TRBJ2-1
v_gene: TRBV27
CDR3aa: CASRLAGGIGNEQFF
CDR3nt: TGTGCCAGCAGGTTAGCGGGAGGGATTGGGAATGAGCAGTTCTTC

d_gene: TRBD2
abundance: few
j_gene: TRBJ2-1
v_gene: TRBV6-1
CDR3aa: CASSLGLARGEQFF
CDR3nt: TGTGCCAGCAGTCTGGGACTAGCGAGGGGTGAGCAGTTCTTC

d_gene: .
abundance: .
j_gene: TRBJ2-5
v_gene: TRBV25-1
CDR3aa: CASSEGGGGGGQETQYF
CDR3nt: TGTGCCAGTAGTGAGGGGGGAGGGGGGGGTGGCCAAGAGACCCAGTACTTC

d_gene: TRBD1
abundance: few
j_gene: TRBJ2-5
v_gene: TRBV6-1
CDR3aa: CASSLRGTGQETQYF
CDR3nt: TGTGCCAGCAGCCTTCGTGGGACAGGCCAAGAGACCCAGTACTTC

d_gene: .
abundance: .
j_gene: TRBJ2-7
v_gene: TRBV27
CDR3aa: CASSLSAAYEQYF
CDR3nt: TGTGCCAGCAGTTTATCCGCAGCCTACGAGCAGTACTTC

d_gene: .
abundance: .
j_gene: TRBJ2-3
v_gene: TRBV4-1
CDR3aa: CASSQEGVSTDTQYF
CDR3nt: TGCGCCAGCAGCCAAGAGGGCGTGAGCACAGATACGCAGTATTTT

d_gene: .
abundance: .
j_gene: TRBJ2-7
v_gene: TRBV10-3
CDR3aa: CAISTGNANEQYF
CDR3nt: TGTGCCATCAGCACAGGGAATGCGAACGAGCAGTACTTC

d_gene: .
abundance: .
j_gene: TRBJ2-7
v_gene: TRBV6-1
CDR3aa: CASSEGAGWTYEQYF
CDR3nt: TGTGCCAGCAGTGAAGGGGCGGGGTGGACCTACGAGCAGTACTTC

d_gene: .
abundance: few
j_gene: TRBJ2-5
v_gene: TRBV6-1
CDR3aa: CASSEGGTLETQYF
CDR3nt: TGTGCCAGCAGTGAAGGTGGGACCCTGGAGACCCAGTACTTC

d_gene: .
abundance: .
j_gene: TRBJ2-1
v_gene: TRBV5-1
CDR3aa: CASSSSPTARFDEQFF
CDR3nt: TGCGCCAGCAGCTCCTCGCCCACAGCGCGGTTCGATGAGCAGTTCTTC

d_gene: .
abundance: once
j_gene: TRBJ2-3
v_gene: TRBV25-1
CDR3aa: CASSEWGGGDSKNTQYF
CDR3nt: TGTGCCAGCAGTGAATGGGGAGGGGGGGATAGCAAAAACACGCAGTATTTT

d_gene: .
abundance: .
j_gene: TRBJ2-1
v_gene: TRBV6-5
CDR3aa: CASSFTVNNEQFF
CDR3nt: TGTGCCAGCAGTTTTACAGTTAACAATGAGCAGTTCTTC

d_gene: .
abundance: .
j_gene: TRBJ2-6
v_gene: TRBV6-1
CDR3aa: CASSDRTGASGAYVLSF
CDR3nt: TGTGCCAGCAGTGATCGGACAGGTGCCTCGGGGGCCTACGTCCTGTCCTTC

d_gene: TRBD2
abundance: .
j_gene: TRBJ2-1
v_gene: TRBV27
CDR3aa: CASSLSSRTSGSHEQFF
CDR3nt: TGTGCCAGCAGTTTATCCTCGCGGACTAGCGGGTCGCATGAGCAGTTCTTC

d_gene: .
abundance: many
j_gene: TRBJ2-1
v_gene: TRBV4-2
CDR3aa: CASRLLGSLNEQFF
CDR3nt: TGTGCCAGCAGGCTACTTGGGTCCCTCAATGAGCAGTTCTTC

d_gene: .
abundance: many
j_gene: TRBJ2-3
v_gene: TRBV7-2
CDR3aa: CASSLRQGDPYSTDTQYF
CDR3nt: TGTGCCAGCAGCTTACGGCAGGGAGATCCTTATAGCACAGATACGCAGTATTTT

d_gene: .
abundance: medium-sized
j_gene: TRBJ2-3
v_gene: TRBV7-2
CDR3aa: CASSLDTARYF
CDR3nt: TGTGCCAGCAGCTTAGATACGGCCCGGTACTTC

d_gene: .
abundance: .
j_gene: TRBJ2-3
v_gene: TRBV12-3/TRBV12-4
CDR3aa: CASSLDPQGDTQYF
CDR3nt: TGTGCCAGCAGTTTAGACCCCCAGGGGGATACGCAGTATTTT

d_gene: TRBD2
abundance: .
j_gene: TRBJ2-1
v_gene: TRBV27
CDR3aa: CASSSKPGLADYNEQFF
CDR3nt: TGTGCCAGCAGTAGTAAACCTGGACTAGCGGACTACAATGAGCAGTTCTTC

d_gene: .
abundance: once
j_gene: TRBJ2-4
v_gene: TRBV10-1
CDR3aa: CAGYRGGAKEIQYF
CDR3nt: TGCGCCGGCTACCGGGGCGGTGCCAAAGAGATTCAGTACTTC

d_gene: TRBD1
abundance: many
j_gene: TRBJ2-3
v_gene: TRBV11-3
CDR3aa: CASSPRQGATDTQYF
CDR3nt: TGTGCCAGCAGCCCTAGACAGGGGGCAACAGATACGCAGTATTTT

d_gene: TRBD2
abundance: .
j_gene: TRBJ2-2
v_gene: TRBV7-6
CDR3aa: CASSPLRASGRGLTGELFF
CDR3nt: TGTGCCAGCAGCCCCTTGCGGGCTAGCGGGAGAGGCCTCACCGGGGAGCTGTTTTTT

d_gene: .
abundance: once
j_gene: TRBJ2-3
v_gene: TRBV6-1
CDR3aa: CASNPGRRTDTQYF
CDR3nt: TGTGCCAGCAATCCGGGCCGTCGCACAGATACGCAGTATTTT

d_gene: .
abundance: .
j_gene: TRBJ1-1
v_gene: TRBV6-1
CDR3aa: CASSRQLNTEAFF
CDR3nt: TGTGCCAGCAGTAGACAGTTGAACACTGAAGCTTTCTTT

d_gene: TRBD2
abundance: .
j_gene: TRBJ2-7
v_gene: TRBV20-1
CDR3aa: CSAEKGGGRYEQYF
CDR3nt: TGCAGTGCTGAGAAGGGGGGCGGGAGGTACGAGCAGTACTTC

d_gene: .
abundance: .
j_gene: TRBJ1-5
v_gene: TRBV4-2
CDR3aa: CASSQEQGSRISNQPQHF
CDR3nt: TGTGCCAGCAGCCAAGAACAGGGCAGTCGAATTAGCAATCAGCCCCAGCATTTT

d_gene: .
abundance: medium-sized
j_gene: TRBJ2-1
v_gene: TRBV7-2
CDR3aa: CASSSGHYNEQFF
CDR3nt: TGTGCCAGCAGCTCGGGCCACTACAATGAGCAGTTCTTC

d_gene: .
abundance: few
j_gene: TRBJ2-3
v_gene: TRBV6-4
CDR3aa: CASSDAPVGGERPDTQYF
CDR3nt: TGTGCCAGCAGTGACGCGCCCGTAGGGGGAGAGAGGCCAGATACGCAGTATTTT

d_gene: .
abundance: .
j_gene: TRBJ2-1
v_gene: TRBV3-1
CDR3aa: CASSHSTGLVGYNEQFF
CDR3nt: TGTGCCAGCAGCCATTCTACAGGGTTGGTAGGATACAATGAGCAGTTCTTC

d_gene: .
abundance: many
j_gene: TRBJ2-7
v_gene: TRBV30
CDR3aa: CAWSVDTPYEQYF
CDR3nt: TGTGCCTGGAGTGTGGACACTCCCTACGAGCAGTACTTC

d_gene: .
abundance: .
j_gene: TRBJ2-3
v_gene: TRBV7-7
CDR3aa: CAQLMFFCLFVLFFVQIGSHYF
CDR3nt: TGTGCCCAGTTAATGTTTTTTTGTTTGTTTGTTTTGTTTTTTGTACAGATAGGGTCTCACTATTTT

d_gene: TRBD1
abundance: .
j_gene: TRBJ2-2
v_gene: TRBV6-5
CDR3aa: CASSYTGYLDTYTGELYF
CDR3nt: TGTGCCAGCAGTTACACAGGATACTTAGATACTTACACAGGGGAGCTGTATTTT

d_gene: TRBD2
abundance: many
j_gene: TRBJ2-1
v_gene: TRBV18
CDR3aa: CASSPQELAVNNEQFF
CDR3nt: TGTGCCAGCTCACCACAGGAACTAGCGGTTAACAATGAGCAGTTCTTC

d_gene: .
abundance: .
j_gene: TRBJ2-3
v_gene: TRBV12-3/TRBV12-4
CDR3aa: CASRPSGLSATDTQYF
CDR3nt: TGTGCCAGCCGCCCCTCTGGGCTGAGTGCCACAGATACTCAGTACTTT

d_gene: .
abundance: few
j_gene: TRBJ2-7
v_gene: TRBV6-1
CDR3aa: CASSRDLGGYEQYF
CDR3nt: TGTGCCAGCAGTAGGGACCTCGGAGGCTACGAGCAGTACTTC

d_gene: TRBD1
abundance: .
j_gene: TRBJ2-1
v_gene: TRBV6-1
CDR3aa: CASSNGGQGETQFF
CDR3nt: TGTGCCAGCAGTAATGGAGGACAGGGGGAGACCCAGTTCTTC

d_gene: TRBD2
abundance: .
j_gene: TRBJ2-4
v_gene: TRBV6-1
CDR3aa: CASTSAGLAGITSKNTQYF
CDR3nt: TGTGCCAGCACCTCCGCGGGACTAGCGGGGATAACTAGCAAAAACACTCAGTATTTC

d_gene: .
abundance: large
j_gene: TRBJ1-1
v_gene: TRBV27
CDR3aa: CASSSRNTEAFF
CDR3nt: TGTGCCAGCAGTTCCCGGAACACTGAAGCTTTCTTT

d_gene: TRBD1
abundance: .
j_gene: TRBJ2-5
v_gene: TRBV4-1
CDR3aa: CASSLGQGARETQYF
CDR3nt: TGCGCCAGCAGCCTAGGACAGGGGGCCCGAGAGACCCAGTACTTC

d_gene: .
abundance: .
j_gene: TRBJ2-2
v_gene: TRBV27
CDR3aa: CASRPSLYGELFF
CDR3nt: TGTGCCAGCAGACCCTCGCTGTACGGGGAGCTGTTTTTT

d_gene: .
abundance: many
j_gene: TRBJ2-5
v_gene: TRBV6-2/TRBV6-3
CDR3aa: CASTPTAAETQYF
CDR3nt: TGTGCCAGCACCCCCACCGCGGCGGAGACCCAGTACTTC

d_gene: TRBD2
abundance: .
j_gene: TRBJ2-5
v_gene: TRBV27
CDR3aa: CASRATGLAGQCGPDTQYF
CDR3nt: TGTGCCAGCAGAGCCACGGGGCTAGCGGGACAGTGTGGCCCAGATACCCAGTACTTC

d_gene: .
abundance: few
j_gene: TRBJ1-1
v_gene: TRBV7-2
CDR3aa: CASSRQANTEAFF
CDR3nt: TGTGCCAGCAGTCGCCAGGCCAACACTGAAGCTTTCTTT

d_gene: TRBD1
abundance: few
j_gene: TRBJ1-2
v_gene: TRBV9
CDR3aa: CASSRTGKEYGYTF
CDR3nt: TGTGCCAGCAGCCGGACAGGGAAGGAATATGGCTACACCTTC

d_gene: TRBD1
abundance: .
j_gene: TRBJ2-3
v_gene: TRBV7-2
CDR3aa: CASGSGLGGKNMQYF
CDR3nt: TGTGCCAGCGGCTCCGGGCTAGGGGGCAAAAATATGCAGTATTTT

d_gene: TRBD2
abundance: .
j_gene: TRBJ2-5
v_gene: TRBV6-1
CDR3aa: CASRAGGGGRDPETQYF
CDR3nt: TGTGCCAGCAGGGCGGGGGGCGGGGGGCGTGACCCAGAGACCCAGTACTTC